A single sample gave rise to the 23 T cell receptor beta chains below, sequenced in a study of T cells in tumors after PD-1 blockade. Produced via immunoSEQ multiplex PCR; TCRdb's table is partial and in-frame only. The sample carries about 33,000 clones, around 80% recorded once. This sample comprised PBMCs, obtained before anti-PD-1 treatment. The receptors derive from a human donor with basal cell carcinoma.

The rearrangement joins TRBV7-2 to TRBJ1-2; no clear D gene. V lost 5 bases and J 4 bases, leaving 14 bases between the germline ends. Germline V gene lookup returns CDR1 SGHTA and CDR2 FQGNSA. The CDR3 extends over 14 amino acids. CDR3 DNA: TGTGCCAGCAGCCGTCCTTCCGGGAGCTATGGCTACACCTTC. Translating it yields CASSRPSGSYGYTF. The full variable domain, rest sourced from reference TRBV7-2 and TRBJ1-2, is GAGVSQSPSNKVTEKGKDVELRCDPISGHTALYWYRQSLGQGLEFLIYFQGNSAPDKSGLPSDRFSAERTGGSVSTLTIQRTQQEDSAVYLCASSRPSGSYGYTFGSGTRLTVV.

The chain joins TRBV7-2 to TRBJ2-3; D not resolved. The germline V gene has CDR1 SGHTA and CDR2 FQGNSA. The ends were cut back, 2 bases at V and 6 bases at J, with 9 bases in the middle. The CDR3 spans 13 residues. CDR3 in amino acids: CASSLQERDTQYF. The CDR3 region has the DNA TGTGCCAGCAGCTTACAGGAGAGGGATACGCAGTATTTT.

V is TRBV4-3 and J is TRBJ2-7, with D perhaps being TRBD1 or TRBD2 (5 bases each). CDR3 length equals 14 residues. Between the trimmed V and J ends, which lost 1 base and 2 bases, there was a span of 9 bases. Germline V gene lookup returns CDR1 LGHNA and CDR2 YSLEER. The CDR3 spells CASSQAQGAYEQYF. CDR3 in DNA: TGCGCCAGCAGCCAAGCCCAGGGAGCCTACGAGCAGTACTTC.

This clone was seen a single time. The genes are TRBV7-2 and TRBJ2-1, with 9 bases aligning to TRBD2. The CDR3 loop spans 15 amino acids. CDR1 SGHTA and CDR2 FQGNSA come from the germline V gene. V shed 2 bases, J shed 6 bases, and the junction held 5 bases outside the gene matches. CDR3 amino acids: CASSLSLAGTNEQFF. The CDR3 DNA reads TGTGCCAGCAGCTTATCCCTAGCGGGGACCAATGAGCAGTTCTTC.

This clone was picked up a small number of times. The chain uses TRBV21-1 and TRBJ2-7; the D segment call TRBD2 is taken from the table without a DNA check. TRBV21-1 is shown as a pseudogene. CDR3 size: 16 residues. CDR3 protein: CASSLSGVVNGYEQYF. The DNA for the CDR3 is TGTGCCAGCAGCCTTAGCGGGGTGGTTAACGGTTACGAGCAGTACTTC.

The rearrangement links TRBV5-1 to TRBJ2-3; a weak D match, TRBD2 (6 bases). This CDR3 is built from 17 residues. CDR1 and CDR2 from the germline V gene are SGHRS and YFSETQ. Deletions cut 3 bases from V and 4 bases from J, with 21 bases between. The CDR3 is CASSSASGQRRADTQYF. CDR3 nucleotide sequence: TGCGCCAGCAGCTCGGCCTCAGGGCAGCGGAGGGCAGATACGCAGTATTTT.

This chain joins TRBV7-6 and TRBJ2-7, with TRBD1 as a possible D gene (5 bases). V gave up 5 bases and J gave up 1 base, with 12 bases separating them. This CDR3 is built from 14 residues. CDR1 and CDR2 from the germline V gene are SGHVS and FNYEAQ. The CDR3 here is CASSTHGQSYEQYF. DNA of the CDR3: TGTGCCAGCAGCACTCACGGACAATCCTACGAGCAGTACTTC.

CDR3 amino acids: CASSVGGGFNEKLFF. DNA of the CDR3: TGTGCCAGCAGCGTAGGAGGTGGCTTTAATGAAAAACTGTTTTTT. The chain employs TRBV9 and TRBJ1-4; no clear D. The V gene lost 0 bases and the J gene lost 4 bases, with 10 bases spanning the gap. CDR1 is SGDLS, CDR2 YYNGEE, per germline. The CDR3 is made up of 15 amino acids.

The V gene is TRBV18, the J gene TRBJ1-3; D is uncertain. V was trimmed by 1 base and J by 4 bases, leaving 8 bases between them. This CDR3 spans 14 amino acids. Germline loops: CDR1 KGHSH, CDR2 LQKENI. The chain's CDR3 is CASSPRGTGNTIYF. The DNA of the CDR3 is TGTGCCAGCTCACCACGGGGTACCGGAAACACCATATATTTT.

V is TRBV28 and J is TRBJ2-7; D is uncertain. The CDR3 has 13 amino acids. Germline V gene data show CDR1 as MDHEN and CDR2 as SYDVKM. The V end lost 10 bases, the J end lost 7 bases, and 20 bases lay between the germline ends. The CDR3 coding sequence is TGTGCCACCTATAGAAGAACGGTGAAGGAGCAGTACTTC. Translation gives CATYRRTVKEQYF.

This chain connects TRBV6-2 or TRBV6-3 to TRBJ2-7; the D gene is possibly TRBD2 (5 bases). There are 15 residues in the CDR3. Between the trimmed V and J ends, which lost 3 bases and 4 bases, there was a span of 16 bases. The germline V gene encodes CDR1 MNHEY and CDR2 SVGEGT. The CDR3 DNA follows: TGTGCCAGCAGTTATTCCCCGGACTCACCATACGAGCAGTACTTC. Translation gives CASSYSPDSPYEQYF.

V usage is TRBV6-1 and J usage is TRBJ1-1; TRBD1 agrees at 10 bases. Germline values: CDR1 MNHNS, CDR2 SASEGT. The CDR3 consists of 17 residues. Trimming at V came to 4 bases and at J to 0 bases, leaving 8 bases not matched to a gene. CDR3 nucleotides: TGTGCCAGCAGTGCGCGGGACAGGGGACTCATGAACACTGAAGCTTTCTTT. This encodes CASSARDRGLMNTEAFF.

The chain employs TRBV7-2 and TRBJ2-3; D is perhaps TRBD2 (6 bases). The CDR3 runs 14 residues. Germline-derived CDR1 and CDR2 are SGHTA and FQGNSA. V lost 5 bases and J 3 bases, leaving 12 bases between the germline ends. CDR3 nucleotide sequence: TGTGCCAGCAGCGCCCTGCTAGCGACAGATACGCAGTATTTT. This gives the protein CASSALLATDTQYF.

J is TRBJ2-1 and V is TRBV25-1, with 7 bases identical to TRBD1. Germline V lookup: CDR1 MGHDK, CDR2 SYGVNS. Germline trimming cut 1 base from V and 5 bases from J; bases unmatched to any gene: 8. CDR3 length: 16 amino acids. CDR3 nucleotide sequence: TGTGCCAGCAGTGAATTGGGGAGACAGGGTGACAATGAGCAGTTCTTC. Its translation is CASSELGRQGDNEQFF. Drawing the rest from reference TRBV25-1 and TRBJ2-1, the complete variable domain is EADIYQTPRYLVIGTGKKITLECSQTMGHDKMYWYQQDPGMELHLIHYSYGVNSTEKGDLSSESTVSRIRTEHFPLTLESARPSHTSQYLCASSELGRQGDNEQFFGPGTRLTVL.

This clone was picked up one time. The V and J genes are TRBV20-1 and TRBJ2-7, with D maybe TRBD1 (6 bases). Trimming left V 6 bases short and J 2 bases short, with 14 bases between. This CDR3 contains 13 residues. CDR1 DFQATT and CDR2 SNEGSKA come from the germline V gene (reference sequence). The CDR3 is CSASRTDPYEQYF. CDR3 DNA sequence: TGCAGTGCCAGTAGGACAGATCCCTACGAGCAGTACTTC.

The V gene is TRBV7-3, the J gene TRBJ1-1, with no clear D. This CDR3 contains 14 residues. V was trimmed by 2 bases and J by 0 bases, leaving 7 bases between them. CDR1 SGHTA and CDR2 FQGTGA come from the germline V gene. The CDR3 DNA follows: TGTGCCAGCAGCTTATCAGATCTGAACACTGAAGCTTTCTTT. The encoded protein is CASSLSDLNTEAFF.

This rearrangement joins TRBV18 to TRBJ2-5; 9 bases map to TRBD1. Germline values: CDR1 KGHSH, CDR2 LQKENI. With V trimmed by 4 bases and J by 2 bases, 8 bases remained unmatched. CDR3 length equals 16 residues. The CDR3: CASSQPGQGEQETQYF. The CDR3 DNA is TGTGCCAGCTCACAACCGGGACAGGGCGAACAAGAGACCCAGTACTTC.

V gene TRBV28 combines with J gene TRBJ1-1; TRBD1 might be the D (5 bases). Trimming left V 7 bases short and J 6 bases short, with 18 bases between. Germline assignment: CDR1 MDHEN and CDR2 SYDVKM. The length of the CDR3 is 14 residues. CDR3 protein: CASTRGWGVPEAFF. For the CDR3, the DNA is TGTGCCAGCACCCGTGGATGGGGCGTCCCTGAAGCTTTCTTT.

A single count supports this clone. V is TRBV27 and J is TRBJ2-1; TRBD1 might be the D (5 bases). The CDR3 spans 15 residues. Trimming took 6 bases from V and 7 from J, leaving 19 bases between them. CDR1 is MNHEY, CDR2 SMNVEV, per germline (reference sequence). The CDR3 coding sequence is TGTGCCAGCAGCCACCAGCGAACAGGCTTGAATGAGCAGTTCTTC. It translates to CASSHQRTGLNEQFF.

The rearrangement joins TRBV7-4 to TRBJ1-1; D gene unclear. V was pared by 2 bases and J by 6 bases, with 22 bases between. CDR1 is SGHVT, CDR2 SQSDAQ, per germline. This CDR3 is built from 17 residues. In DNA, the CDR3 is TGTGCCAGCAGCTTAAGGCGTATTCTGGGGTTACTCCCTGAAGCTTTCTTT. Translation gives CASSLRRILGLLPEAFF. Full variable domain (outside the CDR3, taken from reference TRBV7-4 and TRBJ1-1): GAGVSQSPRYKVAKRGRDVALRCDSISGHVTLYWYRQTLGQGSEVLTYSQSDAQRDKSGRPSGRFSAERPERSVSTLKIQRTEQGDSAVYLCASSLRRILGLLPEAFFGQGTRLTVV.

CDR3 protein: CASSLDPSTDTQYF. For the CDR3, the DNA is TGTGCCAGCAGCTTAGACCCTAGCACAGATACGCAGTATTTT. The genes are TRBV7-9 and TRBJ2-3; no clear D. This CDR3 contains 14 residues. Germline CDR1 and CDR2: SEHNR and FQNEAQ (reference sequence). V was clipped by 1 base and J by 0 bases, with 5 bases between them.

The chain couples TRBV5-6 to TRBJ2-2; D gene unclear. There are 13 residues in the CDR3. Germline assignment: CDR1 SGHDT and CDR2 YYEEEE. The germline V and J ends were trimmed by 0 bases and 4 bases, with 4 bases remaining between them. The CDR3 DNA is TGTGCCAGCAGCTTGGGCGTCACCGGGGAGCTGTTTTTT. It yields the protein CASSLGVTGELFF.

This rearrangement joins TRBV7-9 to TRBJ2-6; D may be TRBD2 (6 bases). Germline V gene data show CDR1 as SEHNR and CDR2 as FQNEAQ (reference sequence). The CDR3 loop spans 11 amino acids. V lost 5 bases, J lost 19 bases, and 15 bases lay in between. For the CDR3, the DNA is TGTGCCAGCAGCCCAGGACTAATCCACACTTTC. It encodes CASSPGLIHTF.